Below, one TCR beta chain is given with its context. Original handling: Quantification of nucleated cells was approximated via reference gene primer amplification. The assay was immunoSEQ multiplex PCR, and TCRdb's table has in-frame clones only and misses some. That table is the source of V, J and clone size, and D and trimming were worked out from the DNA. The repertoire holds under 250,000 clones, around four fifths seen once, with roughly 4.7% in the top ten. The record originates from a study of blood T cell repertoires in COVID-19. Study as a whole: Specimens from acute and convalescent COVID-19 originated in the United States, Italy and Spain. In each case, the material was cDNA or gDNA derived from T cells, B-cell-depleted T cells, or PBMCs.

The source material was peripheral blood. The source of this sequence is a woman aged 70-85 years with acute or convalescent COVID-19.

The CDR3 nucleotides read TGTGCCAGCAGCTTGGCCGGTTTCGAGCAGTACTTC. Translating gives CASSLAGFEQYF. This chain joins TRBV5-8 and TRBJ2-7; D gene ambiguous. CDR3 size: 12 residues. The germline V gene encodes CDR1 SGHTS and CDR2 YDEGEE. V gave up 0 bases and J gave up 6 bases, with 7 bases separating them.